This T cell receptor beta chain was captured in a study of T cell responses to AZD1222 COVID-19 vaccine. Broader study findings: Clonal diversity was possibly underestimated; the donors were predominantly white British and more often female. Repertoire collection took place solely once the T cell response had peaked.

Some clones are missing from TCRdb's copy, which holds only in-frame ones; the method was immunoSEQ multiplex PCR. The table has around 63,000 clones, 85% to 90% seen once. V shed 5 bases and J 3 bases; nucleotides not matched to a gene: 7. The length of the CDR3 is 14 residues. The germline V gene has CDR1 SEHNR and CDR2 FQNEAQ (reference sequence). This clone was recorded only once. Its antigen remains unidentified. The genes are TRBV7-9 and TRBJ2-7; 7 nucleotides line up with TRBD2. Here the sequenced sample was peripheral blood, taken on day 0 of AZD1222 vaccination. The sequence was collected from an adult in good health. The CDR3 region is CASSPPKRDYEQYF. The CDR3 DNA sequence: TGTGCCAGCAGCCCGCCGAAGCGGGACTACGAGCAGTACTTC. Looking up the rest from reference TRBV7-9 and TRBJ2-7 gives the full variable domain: DTGVSQNPRHKITKRGQNVTFRCDPISEHNRLYWYRQTLGQGPEFLTYFQNEAQLEKSRLLSDRFSAERPKGSFSTLEIQRTEQGDSAMYLCASSPPKRDYEQYFGPGTRLTVT.